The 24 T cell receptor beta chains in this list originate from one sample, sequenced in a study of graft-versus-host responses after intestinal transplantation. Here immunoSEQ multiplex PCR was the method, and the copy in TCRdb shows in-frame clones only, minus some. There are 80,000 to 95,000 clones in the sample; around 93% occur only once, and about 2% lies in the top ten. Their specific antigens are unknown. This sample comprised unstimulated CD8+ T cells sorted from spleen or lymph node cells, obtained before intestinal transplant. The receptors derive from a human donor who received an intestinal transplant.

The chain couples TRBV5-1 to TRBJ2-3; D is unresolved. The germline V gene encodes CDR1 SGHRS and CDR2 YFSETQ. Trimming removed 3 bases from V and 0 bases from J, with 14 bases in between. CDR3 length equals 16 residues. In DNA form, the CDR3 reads TGCGCCAGCAGCTCTAGATCGTATCCCAGCACAGATACGCAGTATTTT. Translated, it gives CASSSRSYPSTDTQYF. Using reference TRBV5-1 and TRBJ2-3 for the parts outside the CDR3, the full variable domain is KAGVTQTPRYLIKTRGQQVTLSCSPISGHRSVSWYQQTPGQGLQFLFEYFSETQRNKGNFPGRFSGRQFSNSRSEMNVSTLELGDSALYLCASSSRSYPSTDTQYFGPGTRLTVL.

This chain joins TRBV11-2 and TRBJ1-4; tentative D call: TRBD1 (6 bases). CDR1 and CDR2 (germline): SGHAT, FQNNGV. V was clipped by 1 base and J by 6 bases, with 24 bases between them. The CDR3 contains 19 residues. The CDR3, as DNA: TGTGCCAGCAGCTTAGCGGTGTGGGTGCGGCAGGGGAAGGATGAAAAACTGTTTTTT. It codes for CASSLAVWVRQGKDEKLFF.

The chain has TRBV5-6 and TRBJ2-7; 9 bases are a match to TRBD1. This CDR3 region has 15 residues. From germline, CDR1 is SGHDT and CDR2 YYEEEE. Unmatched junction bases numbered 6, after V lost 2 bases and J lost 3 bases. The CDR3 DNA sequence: TGTGCCAGCAGCTTAGAGGGACAGGGATACTACGAGCAGTACTTC. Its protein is CASSLEGQGYYEQYF.

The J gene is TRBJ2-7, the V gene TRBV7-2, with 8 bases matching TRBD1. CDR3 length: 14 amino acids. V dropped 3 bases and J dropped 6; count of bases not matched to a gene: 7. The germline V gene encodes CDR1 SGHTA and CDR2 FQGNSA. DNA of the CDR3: TGTGCCAGCAGCTTCCTCCAGGGGGCTGGCGAGCAGTACTTC. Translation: CASSFLQGAGEQYF. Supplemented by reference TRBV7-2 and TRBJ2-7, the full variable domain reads GAGVSQSPSNKVTEKGKDVELRCDPISGHTALYWYRQSLGQGLEFLIYFQGNSAPDKSGLPSDRFSAERTGGSVSTLTIQRTQQEDSAVYLCASSFLQGAGEQYFGPGTRLTVT.

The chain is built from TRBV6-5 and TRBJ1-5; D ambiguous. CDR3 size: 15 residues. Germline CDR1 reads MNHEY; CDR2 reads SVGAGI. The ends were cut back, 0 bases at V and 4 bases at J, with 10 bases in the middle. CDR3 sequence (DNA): TGTGCCAGCAGTTACTCGATGGGGAGTAATCAGCCCCAGCATTTT. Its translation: CASSYSMGSNQPQHF.

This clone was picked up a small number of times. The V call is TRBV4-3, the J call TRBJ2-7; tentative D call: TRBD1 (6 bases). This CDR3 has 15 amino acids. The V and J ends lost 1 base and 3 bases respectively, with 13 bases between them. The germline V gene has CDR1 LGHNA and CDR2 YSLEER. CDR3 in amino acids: CASSQGQVGGYEQYF. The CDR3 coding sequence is TGCGCCAGCAGCCAAGGACAGGTCGGAGGCTACGAGCAGTACTTC.

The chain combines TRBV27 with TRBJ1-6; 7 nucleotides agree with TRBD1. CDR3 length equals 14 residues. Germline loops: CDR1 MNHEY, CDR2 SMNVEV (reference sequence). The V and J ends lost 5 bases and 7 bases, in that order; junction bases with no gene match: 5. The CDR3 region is CASSPGGVNSPLHF. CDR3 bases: TGTGCCAGCAGTCCAGGGGGTGTAAATTCACCCCTCCACTTT.

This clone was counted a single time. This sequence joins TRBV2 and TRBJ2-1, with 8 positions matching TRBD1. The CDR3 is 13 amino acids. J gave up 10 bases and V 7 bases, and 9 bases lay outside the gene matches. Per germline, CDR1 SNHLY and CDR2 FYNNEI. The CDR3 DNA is TGTGCCAGCAAGACAGGGGAAGAGAGGGAGCAGTTCTTC. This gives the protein CASKTGEEREQFF. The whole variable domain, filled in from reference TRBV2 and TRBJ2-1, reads EPEVTQTPSHQVTQMGQEVILRCVPISNHLYFYWYRQILGQKVEFLVSFYNNEISEKSEIFDDQFSVERPDGSNFTLKIRSTKLEDSAMYFCASKTGEEREQFFGPGTRLTVL.

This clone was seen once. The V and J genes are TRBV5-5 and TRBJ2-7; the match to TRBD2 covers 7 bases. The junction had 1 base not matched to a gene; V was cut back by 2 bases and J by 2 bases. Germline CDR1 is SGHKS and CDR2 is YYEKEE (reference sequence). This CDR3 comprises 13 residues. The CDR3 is CASSFTSAYEQYF. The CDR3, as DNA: TGTGCCAGCAGCTTCACTAGCGCCTACGAGCAGTACTTC.

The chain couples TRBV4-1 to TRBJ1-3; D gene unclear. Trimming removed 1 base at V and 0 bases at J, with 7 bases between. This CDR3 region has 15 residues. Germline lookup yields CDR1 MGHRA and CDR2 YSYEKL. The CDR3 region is CASSQVMSSGNTIYF. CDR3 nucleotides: TGCGCCAGCAGCCAAGTCATGTCCTCTGGAAACACCATATATTTT.

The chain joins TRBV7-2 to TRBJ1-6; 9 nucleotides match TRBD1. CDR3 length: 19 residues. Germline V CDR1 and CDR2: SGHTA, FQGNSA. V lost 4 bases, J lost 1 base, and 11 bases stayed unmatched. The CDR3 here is CASSSDTTGGASYNSPLHF. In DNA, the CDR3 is TGTGCCAGCAGCTCAGACACAACAGGGGGCGCATCCTATAATTCACCCCTCCACTTT.

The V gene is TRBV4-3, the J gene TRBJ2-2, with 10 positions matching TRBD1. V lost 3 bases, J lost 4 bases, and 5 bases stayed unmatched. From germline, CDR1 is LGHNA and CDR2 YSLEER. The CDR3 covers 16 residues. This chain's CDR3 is CASSQDRGESTGELFF. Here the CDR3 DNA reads TGCGCCAGCAGCCAGGACAGGGGGGAGAGCACCGGGGAGCTGTTTTTT.

The CDR3 is CASSSEGGAIHEQFF. CDR3 bases: TGTGCCAGCAGCTCCGAAGGGGGGGCGATCCATGAGCAGTTCTTC. V usage is TRBV6-6 and J usage is TRBJ2-1; D perhaps matches TRBD2 (7 bases). CDR1 MNHNY and CDR2 SVGAGI come from the germline V gene (reference sequence). The CDR3 loop spans 15 amino acids. V shed 6 bases and J shed 8 bases, with 20 bases lying between them.

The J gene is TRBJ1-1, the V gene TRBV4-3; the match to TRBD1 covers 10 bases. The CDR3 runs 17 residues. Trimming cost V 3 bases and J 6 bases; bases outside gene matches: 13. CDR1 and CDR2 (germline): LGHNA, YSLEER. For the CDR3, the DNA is TGCGCCAGCAGCCAGGACTCGACAGGGGGCTGGGACGCTGAAGCTTTCTTT. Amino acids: CASSQDSTGGWDAEAFF.

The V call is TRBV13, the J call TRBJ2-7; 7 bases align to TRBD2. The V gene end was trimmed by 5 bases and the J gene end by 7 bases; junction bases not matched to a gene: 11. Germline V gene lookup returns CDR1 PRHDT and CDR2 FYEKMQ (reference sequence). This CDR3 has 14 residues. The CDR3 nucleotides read TGTGCCAGCAGCCCACTTGGGGGGGAGGGTGAGCAGTACTTC. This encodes CASSPLGGEGEQYF.

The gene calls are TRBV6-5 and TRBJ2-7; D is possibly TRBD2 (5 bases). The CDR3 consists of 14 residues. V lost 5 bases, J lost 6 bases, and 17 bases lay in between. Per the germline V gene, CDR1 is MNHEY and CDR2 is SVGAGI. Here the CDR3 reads CASSATSVSGEQYF. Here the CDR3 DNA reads TGTGCCAGCAGTGCTACTAGTGTTAGTGGCGAGCAGTACTTC.

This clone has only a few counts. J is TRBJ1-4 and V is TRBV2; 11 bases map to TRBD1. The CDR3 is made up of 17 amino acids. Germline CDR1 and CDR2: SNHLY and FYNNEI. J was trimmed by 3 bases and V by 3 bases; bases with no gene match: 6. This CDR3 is CASSEDRGRGANEKLFF. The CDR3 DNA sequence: TGTGCCAGCAGTGAGGACAGGGGGCGAGGAGCTAATGAAAAACTGTTTTTT.

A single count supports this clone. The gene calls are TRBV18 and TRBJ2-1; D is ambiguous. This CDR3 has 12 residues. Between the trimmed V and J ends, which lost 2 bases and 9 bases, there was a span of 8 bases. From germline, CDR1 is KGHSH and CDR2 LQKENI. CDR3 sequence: CASSPEVIEQFF. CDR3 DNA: TGTGCCAGCTCACCAGAGGTAATTGAGCAGTTCTTC.

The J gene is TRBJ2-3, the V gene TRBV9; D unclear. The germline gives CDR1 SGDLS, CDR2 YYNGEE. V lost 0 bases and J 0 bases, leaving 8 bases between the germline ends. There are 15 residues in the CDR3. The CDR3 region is CASSVGLPSTDTQYF. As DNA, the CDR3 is TGTGCCAGCAGCGTAGGACTGCCCAGCACAGATACGCAGTATTTT. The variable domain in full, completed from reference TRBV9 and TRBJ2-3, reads DSGVTQTPKHLITATGQRVTLRCSPRSGDLSVYWYQQSLDQGLQFLIQYYNGEERAKGNILERFSAQQFPDLHSELNLSSLELGDSALYFCASSVGLPSTDTQYFGPGTRLTVL.

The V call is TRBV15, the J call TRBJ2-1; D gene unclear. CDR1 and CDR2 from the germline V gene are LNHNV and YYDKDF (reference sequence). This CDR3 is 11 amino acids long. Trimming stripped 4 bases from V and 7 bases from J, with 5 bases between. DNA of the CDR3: TGTGCCACCAGCATTCAGAATGAGCAGTTCTTC. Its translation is CATSIQNEQFF.

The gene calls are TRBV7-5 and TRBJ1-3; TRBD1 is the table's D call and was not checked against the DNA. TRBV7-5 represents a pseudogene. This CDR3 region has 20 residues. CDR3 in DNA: TGTGCCAGAAGCCAGAATAATGACAGAATTTCCTCCAACTCTGGAAACACCATATATTTT. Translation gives CARSQNNDRISSNSGNTIYF.

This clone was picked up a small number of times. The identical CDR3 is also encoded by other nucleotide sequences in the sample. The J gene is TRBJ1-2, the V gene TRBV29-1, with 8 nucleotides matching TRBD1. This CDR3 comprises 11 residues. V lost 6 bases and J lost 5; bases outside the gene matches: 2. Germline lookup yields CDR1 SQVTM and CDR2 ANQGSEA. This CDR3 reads CSVTGGYGYTF. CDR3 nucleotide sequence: TGCAGCGTCACAGGGGGTTATGGCTACACCTTC.

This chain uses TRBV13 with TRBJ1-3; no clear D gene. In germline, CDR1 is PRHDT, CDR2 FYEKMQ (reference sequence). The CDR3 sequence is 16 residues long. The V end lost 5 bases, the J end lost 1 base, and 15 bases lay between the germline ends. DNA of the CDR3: TGTGCCAGCAGCGAGGGCGCGGGGTGGTCTGGAAACACCATATATTTT. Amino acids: CASSEGAGWSGNTIYF.

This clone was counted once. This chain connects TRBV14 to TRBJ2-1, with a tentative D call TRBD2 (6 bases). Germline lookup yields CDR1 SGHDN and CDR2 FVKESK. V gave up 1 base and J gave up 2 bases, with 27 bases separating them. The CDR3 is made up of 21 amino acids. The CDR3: CASSQGTHINYTGVAYNEQFF. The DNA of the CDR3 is TGTGCCAGCAGCCAAGGGACACACATCAACTACACGGGGGTTGCCTACAATGAGCAGTTCTTC.